Presented here are 13 T cell receptor beta chains from one specimen sequenced in a study of T cell repertoires in cytomegalovirus infection. From the reads, TCRdb called clonotypes with MiXCR, one entry per CDR3 protein. The sample includes about 920,000 distinct CDR3 sequences, around 30% of them seen just once. These TCRs are of unknown antigen specificity. Sequencing was performed on cultured CD8+ T cells from PBMCs, taken from culture after CMV antigen stimulation. Receptor source: a human donor in good health (CMV status not recorded). Some clones in this sample may be carry-over from other donors' samples.

A few counts support this clonotype. The chain recombines TRBV29-1 with TRBJ2-1; 9 bases agree with TRBD1. Germline V gene data show CDR1 as SQVTM and CDR2 as ANQGSEA. V lost 2 bases to trimming and J lost 5 bases; unmatched junction nucleotides: 7. The length of the CDR3 is 15 residues. CDR3 protein: CSVELGTGPDNEQFF. The CDR3 DNA reads TGCAGCGTTGAATTAGGGACAGGGCCCGACAATGAGCAGTTCTTC.

The chain has TRBV7-6 and TRBJ2-1, with 7 bases aligning to TRBD1. The CDR3 consists of 16 residues. CDR1 and CDR2 (germline): SGHVS, FNYEAQ. V lost 5 bases and J lost 0; bases outside the gene matches: 7. The CDR3 is CASSNPQGSSYNEQFF. CDR3 sequence (DNA): TGTGCCAGCAGCAACCCACAGGGGAGCTCCTACAATGAGCAGTTCTTC.

Worth noting for this clonotype: A junction boundary mismatches the germline segment, possibly from a read error. The V gene is TRBV14, the J gene TRBJ1-2, with D maybe TRBD1 (5 bases). Looked up from germline, CDR1 is SGHDN and CDR2 is FVKESK. This CDR3 is built from 17 residues. Written as DNA, the CDR3 is TGTGCCAGCAGCCAACAGGGCAACTTCTTGATGAACTATGGTTACACCTTC. Its protein product is CASSQQGNFLMNYGYTF.

The chain combines TRBV20-1 with TRBJ2-5; D uncertain. Germline values: CDR1 DFQATT, CDR2 SNEGSKA (reference sequence). Trimming pared 5 bases from V and 5 bases from J, leaving 18 bases between. The CDR3 covers 14 residues. The CDR3 nucleotides are TGCAGTGCTGACCACACCGGACGTGTGGAGACCCAGTACTTC. It is translated as CSADHTGRVETQYF.

The chain couples TRBV6-2 or TRBV6-3 to TRBJ1-2; 7 bases fit TRBD1. CDR3 length equals 15 residues. V was clipped by 2 bases and J by 3 bases; unmatched bases: 6. Germline V gene data show CDR1 as MNHEY and CDR2 as SVGEGT. In nucleotides, the CDR3 is TGTGCCAGCAGTTACGTGAGACAGGGAGACTATGGCTACACCTTC. Encoded protein: CASSYVRQGDYGYTF.

This clonotype was observed at least ten times. The chain links TRBV7-2 to TRBJ2-7; 12 bases match TRBD2. Germline CDR1 reads SGHTA; CDR2 reads FQGNSA. Trimming cost V 5 bases and J 1 base; bases outside gene matches: 6. This CDR3 comprises 16 residues. The DNA for the CDR3 is TGTGCCAGCAGCCTCAATCTAGCGGGGGGGTCCTACGAGCAGTACTTC. Its translation is CASSLNLAGGSYEQYF.

This clonotype turned up a few times. The J gene is TRBJ2-5, the V gene TRBV6-5; weak D call: TRBD1 (5 bases). V gave up 2 bases and J gave up 4 bases, with 11 bases separating them. In germline, CDR1 is MNHEY, CDR2 SVGAGI. CDR3 length: 14 amino acids. The CDR3 DNA follows: TGTGCCAGCAGTTACCCGAGGCAGGGAGAGACCCAGTACTTC. Protein: CASSYPRQGETQYF.

Only one count was recorded for this clonotype. This rearrangement joins TRBV27 to TRBJ2-3; D could derive from TRBD1 or TRBD2 (6 bases each). V was clipped by 5 bases and J by 2 bases, with 17 bases between them. This CDR3 has 16 residues. Germline V lookup: CDR1 MNHEY, CDR2 SMNVEV (reference sequence). The CDR3: CASSPRGVSFTDTQYF. DNA of the CDR3: TGTGCCAGCAGTCCAAGGGGGGTGTCTTTCACAGATACGCAGTATTTT.

This rearrangement joins TRBV20-1 to TRBJ1-1; tentative D call: TRBD1 (6 bases). This CDR3 contains 11 residues. Germline CDR1 is DFQATT and CDR2 is SNEGSKA (reference sequence). With 3 bases removed from V and 11 bases from J, the gap between germline ends came to 13 bases. The CDR3 sequence is CSARATGAAFF. The DNA of the CDR3 is TGCAGTGCTAGGGCCACGGGGGCCGCTTTCTTT.

This chain links TRBV18 with TRBJ2-5, with D perhaps matching TRBD2 (6 bases). Trimming stripped 4 bases from V and 1 base from J, with 16 bases between. Germline V gene sequence: CDR1 KGHSH, CDR2 LQKENI. CDR3 length equals 16 residues. In DNA form, the CDR3 reads TGTGCCAGCTCACGTCCTCCCGGGGGACCCCAAGAGACCCAGTACTTC. Protein product: CASSRPPGGPQETQYF. The full variable domain, completed using reference TRBV18 and TRBJ2-5, is NAGVMQNPRHLVRRRGQEARLRCSPMKGHSHVYWYRQLPEEGLKFMVYLQKENIIDESGMPKERFSAEFPKEGPSILRIQQVVRGDSAAYFCASSRPPGGPQETQYFGPGTRLLVL.

The chain combines TRBV7-9 with TRBJ1-1, with D possibly matching TRBD1 (5 bases). V was cut by 5 bases and J by 0 bases, with 22 bases left in between. Per the germline V gene, CDR1 is SEHNR and CDR2 is FQNEAQ (reference sequence). This CDR3 is built from 18 residues. CDR3 DNA: TGTGCCAGCAGCCATCCGACAGCCACGGACCTAATGAACACTGAAGCTTTCTTT. It yields the protein CASSHPTATDLMNTEAFF.

The genes are TRBV19 and TRBJ2-1; possible D gene TRBD1, 5 bases. Trimming left V 2 bases short and J 3 bases short, with 8 bases between. This CDR3 is built from 14 residues. Per the germline V gene, CDR1 is LNHDA and CDR2 is SQIVND (reference sequence). The CDR3 protein is CASSIRGGYNEQFF. Here the CDR3 DNA reads TGTGCCAGTAGTATAAGGGGCGGCTACAATGAGCAGTTCTTC.

The rearrangement uses TRBV7-9 and TRBJ2-5; D might be TRBD1 (5 bases). Trimming stripped 4 bases from V and 0 bases from J, with 18 bases between. The CDR3 totals 17 residues. The germline V gene encodes CDR1 SEHNR and CDR2 FQNEAQ (reference sequence). Written as DNA, the CDR3 is TGTGCCAGCAGCTCCCAGGGATTAAGAGTTTACCAAGAGACCCAGTACTTC. Translated: CASSSQGLRVYQETQYF.